This T cell receptor (beta chain) was recorded in a study of blood T cell repertoires in COVID-19. Background on the study: T cells, B-cell-depleted T cells, or PBMCs provided the cDNA or gDNA that served as material.

The CDR3 length is 13 residues. V dropped 4 bases and J dropped 8; count of bases not matched to a gene: 7. The V gene's germline CDR1 is ENHRY and CDR2 SYGVKD. Recruitment covered roughly 22 US areas and drew participants whose ages spanned roughly 18 to 100 years. Participants had their cohort set by participant-reported clinical history. In Cohort 3, a recovered donor had either two negative PCRs, clearance, or symptom resolution. Sequencing used immunoSEQ multiplex PCR; TCRdb keeps in-frame clones, though not all of them. The sample consists of 150,000 to 200,000 clones, approximately 80% of them appearing once.

Sequencing was done on a sample of PBMCs or T cells enriched from blood (not recorded which). The TCR sequence derives from a man in his fifties or sixties who had recovered from COVID-19. The chain joins TRBV10-3 to TRBJ1-1; 7 nucleotides line up with TRBD1. CDR3 DNA: TGTGCCATCAGTGGACAGGGCCTTCGGGAAGCTTTCTTT. As protein: CAISGQGLREAFF.